This T cell receptor (beta chain) is drawn from a study of control samples from healthy donors and cancer patients. In the case of this clone: The sample contains more than one DNA sequence encoding this CDR3.

Sequencing was performed with immunoSEQ multiplex PCR; in TCRdb, only in-frame clones are kept and a portion is missing. The table records about 130,000 clones, about 94% of them present only once. The sequence derives from a man aged 25 to 40 in good health. The sample consisted of blood.

The CDR3 sequence: CAWSVQGDTEAFF. CDR3 coding DNA: TGTGCCTGGAGTGTACAGGGGGACACTGAAGCTTTCTTT. The rearrangement uses TRBV30 and TRBJ1-1, with TRBD1 identical over 8 bases. CDR3 length: 13 residues. V gave up 0 bases and J gave up 3 bases; unmatched junction bases: 0. CDR1 and CDR2 from the germline V gene are GTSNPN and SVGIG (reference sequence).